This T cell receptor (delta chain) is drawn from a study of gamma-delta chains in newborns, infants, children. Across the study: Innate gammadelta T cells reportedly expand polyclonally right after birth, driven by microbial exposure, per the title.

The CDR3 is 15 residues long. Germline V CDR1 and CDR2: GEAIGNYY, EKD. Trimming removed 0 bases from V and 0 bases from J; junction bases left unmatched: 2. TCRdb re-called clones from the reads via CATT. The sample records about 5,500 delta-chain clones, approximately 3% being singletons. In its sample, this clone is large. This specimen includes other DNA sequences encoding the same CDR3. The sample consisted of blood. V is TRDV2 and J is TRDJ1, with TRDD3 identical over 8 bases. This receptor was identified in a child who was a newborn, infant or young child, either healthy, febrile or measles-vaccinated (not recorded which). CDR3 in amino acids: CACDTWGMYTDKLIF. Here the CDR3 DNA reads TGTGCCTGTGACACCTGGGGGATGTACACCGATAAACTCATCTTT.